This record looks at one TCR beta chain sequence and its context. The entry originates in a study of CD8 T cells in ankylosing spondylitis. The TCR beta libraries were generated through quantitative 5'-RACE incorporating molecular barcodes. TCRdb called the 5' RACE reads again in MiXCR, with one record for every CDR3 protein. This table has a few hundred thousand distinct CDR3 sequences, approximately 22% appearing once. Input material: blood, either unsorted or a sorted T cell fraction (not recorded which). This clonotype was obtained from a male donor with ankylosing spondylitis or in good health (not recorded which).

The CDR3 here is CASSLWKGQGTAGELFF. CDR3 bases: TGTGCCAGCAGCCTTTGGAAGGGACAGGGGACGGCCGGGGAGCTGTTTTTT. This chain uses TRBV28 with TRBJ2-2, with 10 bases identical to TRBD1. Germline V gene data show CDR1 as MDHEN and CDR2 as SYDVKM. V lost 6 bases and J lost 6; bases outside the gene matches: 13. The CDR3 length is 17 residues.